These 27 T cell receptor beta chains were sequenced from one sample in a study of blood T cell repertoires in COVID-19. Sequencing was performed with immunoSEQ multiplex PCR; in TCRdb, only in-frame clones are kept and a portion is missing. The table records about 410,000 clones, roughly 85% of them present only once. Source material: peripheral blood. Receptors were obtained from a woman between 25 and 40 years old with active or convalescent COVID-19.

This clone was detected once. The genes are TRBV19 and TRBJ1-2, with D possibly being TRBD1 (5 bases). Germline V gene lookup returns CDR1 LNHDA and CDR2 SQIVND (reference sequence). V was trimmed by 3 bases and J by 4 bases, leaving 18 bases between them. CDR3 length equals 16 residues. The CDR3 spells CASSIAQGSTFYGYTF. The CDR3 DNA follows: TGTGCCAGTAGTATTGCCCAGGGTTCGACTTTCTATGGCTACACCTTC.

This chain uses TRBV5-1 with TRBJ2-7, with D maybe TRBD1 (5 bases). V lost 4 bases and J lost 0, with 11 bases in between. CDR3 length: 14 residues. Germline V gene sequence: CDR1 SGHRS, CDR2 YFSETQ. CDR3 sequence reads: CASSPDIGSYEQYF. The CDR3, as DNA: TGCGCCAGCAGCCCGGACATAGGCTCCTACGAGCAGTACTTC. Supplemented by reference TRBV5-1 and TRBJ2-7, the full variable domain reads KAGVTQTPRYLIKTRGQQVTLSCSPISGHRSVSWYQQTPGQGLQFLFEYFSETQRNKGNFPGRFSGRQFSNSRSEMNVSTLELGDSALYLCASSPDIGSYEQYFGPGTRLTVT.

This clone was observed a single time. The chain's CDR3 is CASSLPLFIEAGLNTGELFF. The DNA for the CDR3 is TGTGCCAGCAGTTTACCCCTCTTTATCGAGGCGGGACTCAACACCGGGGAGCTGTTTTTT. The chain joins TRBV28 to TRBJ2-2; perhaps TRBD2 as D (6 bases). Germline V CDR1 and CDR2: MDHEN, SYDVKM. The CDR3 extends over 20 amino acids. Trimming left V 2 bases short and J 2 bases short, with 24 bases between.

The V and J genes are TRBV5-1 and TRBJ1-3, with TRBD1 identical over 9 bases. This CDR3 spans 14 amino acids. V was pared by 8 bases and J by 4 bases, with 7 bases of the junction left unmatched. Germline V CDR1 and CDR2: SGHRS, YFSETQ. The CDR3 coding sequence is TGCGCCAGGTTAGAGACAGGGGGAGGAAACACCATATATTTT. It specifies CARLETGGGNTIYF.

This chain joins TRBV4-1 and TRBJ1-5; 7 positions match TRBD1. The trim removed 4 bases at V and 5 bases at J, leaving 11 bases unmatched. The CDR3 sequence is 16 residues long. Germline V CDR1 and CDR2: MGHRA, YSYEKL. The CDR3 is CASSRALTGVYQPQHF. CDR3 DNA: TGCGCCAGCAGCCGAGCTCTCACAGGGGTTTATCAGCCCCAGCATTTT.

Points on this clone: Additional DNA sequences in this sample encode the identical CDR3. The chain recombines TRBV27 with TRBJ1-2; D possibly corresponds to TRBD1 (5 bases). This CDR3 has 13 amino acids. Germline V gene sequence: CDR1 MNHEY, CDR2 SMNVEV (reference sequence). Trimming removed 5 bases at V and 4 bases at J, with 11 bases between. Here the CDR3 DNA reads TGTGCCAGCAGTCGTGACAGTTTCTATGGCTACACCTTC. Its protein is CASSRDSFYGYTF.

The gene calls are TRBV19 and TRBJ1-3; 7 bases map to TRBD1. Germline lookup yields CDR1 LNHDA and CDR2 SQIVND (reference sequence). V gave up 7 bases and J gave up 0 bases; unmatched junction bases: 6. The CDR3 consists of 15 residues. The CDR3: CASTQTGASGNTIYF. In nucleotides, the CDR3 is TGTGCCAGTACCCAAACAGGGGCCTCTGGAAACACCATATATTTT.

The sample holds one count of this clone. The chain combines TRBV9 with TRBJ1-2; 9 bases are shared with TRBD1. The CDR3 contains 13 residues. Germline V gives CDR1 SGDLS, CDR2 YYNGEE. The V segment lost 3 bases and the J segment 13 bases; nucleotides outside the gene matches: 10. The CDR3 DNA is TGTGCCAGCAGCGCGATCCCGGGACAGGGTCCCACCTTC. Encoded protein: CASSAIPGQGPTF.

The chain is built from TRBV29-1 and TRBJ1-2; no definite D call. The length of the CDR3 is 12 residues. V dropped 1 base and J dropped 8 bases, with 11 bases sitting between them. Germline V CDR1 and CDR2: SQVTM, ANQGSEA. CDR3 DNA sequence: TGCAGCGTTGAAGGGTTGAGCGAAGGCTACACCTTC. Residues: CSVEGLSEGYTF.

Regarding this clone: Other nucleotide sequences from this sample produce the same CDR3. The rearrangement links TRBV5-1 to TRBJ1-1; D is unresolved. The germline V and J ends were trimmed by 0 bases and 8 bases, with 5 bases remaining between them. Germline V gene lookup returns CDR1 SGHRS and CDR2 YFSETQ. The CDR3 sequence is 11 residues long. The CDR3 spells CASSLGREAFF. CDR3 DNA sequence: TGCGCCAGCAGCTTGGGGAGAGAAGCTTTCTTT.

The chain has TRBV6-2 or TRBV6-3 and TRBJ2-7, with 13 bases aligning to TRBD2. V trimming: 6 bases; J trimming: 3 bases; junction bases outside the gene matches: 5. The CDR3 sequence is 15 residues long. The germline V gene encodes CDR1 MNHEY and CDR2 SVGEGT. CDR3: CASSPGLAGVYEQYF. The CDR3 coding sequence is TGTGCCAGCAGCCCCGGACTAGCGGGAGTCTACGAGCAGTACTTC.

The rearrangement joins TRBV6-5 to TRBJ1-5; 8 nucleotides match TRBD1. The CDR3 loop spans 13 amino acids. Germline CDR1 reads MNHEY; CDR2 reads SVGAGI. V was clipped by 6 bases and J by 4 bases; unmatched bases: 2. The CDR3 loop is CASRDRDNQPQHF. For the CDR3, the DNA is TGTGCCAGCAGGGACAGGGATAATCAGCCCCAGCATTTT.

The chain couples TRBV3-1 (or the pseudogene TRBV3-2) to TRBJ2-5; TRBD1 might be the D (6 bases). Germline CDR1 LGHDT, CDR2 YNNKEL (reference sequence). Trimming stripped 8 bases from V and 5 bases from J, with 18 bases between. This CDR3 has 14 residues. The CDR3 protein is CASGGLSFKETQYF. The CDR3, as DNA: TGTGCCAGCGGGGGCCTATCCTTTAAGGAGACCCAGTACTTC.

V and J are TRBV5-1 and TRBJ1-2, with a tentative D call TRBD1 (6 bases). The germline V gene has CDR1 SGHRS and CDR2 YFSETQ. Trimming took 4 bases from V and 4 from J, leaving 11 bases between them. This CDR3 comprises 13 residues. CDR3 residues: CASSPAGAYGYTF. The CDR3 DNA is TGCGCCAGCAGCCCCGCGGGGGCCTATGGCTACACCTTC. The full variable domain, its missing parts supplied by reference TRBV5-1 and TRBJ1-2, is KAGVTQTPRYLIKTRGQQVTLSCSPISGHRSVSWYQQTPGQGLQFLFEYFSETQRNKGNFPGRFSGRQFSNSRSEMNVSTLELGDSALYLCASSPAGAYGYTFGSGTRLTVV.

The table lists this clone with a few counts. J is TRBJ2-7 and V is TRBV5-6, with TRBD2 as a possible D gene (6 bases). The ends were cut back, 4 bases at V and 3 bases at J, with 14 bases in the middle. Germline CDR1 is SGHDT and CDR2 is YYEEEE. CDR3 length: 14 residues. CDR3 nucleotide sequence: TGTGCCAGCAGCCCGGGACTGATATTCTACGAGCAGTACTTC. It yields the protein CASSPGLIFYEQYF.

This sequence joins TRBV13 and TRBJ2-1, with D possibly being TRBD2 (7 bases). The V end was cut by 3 bases, the J end by 10 bases, with 19 bases between. The CDR3 totals 15 residues. The germline gives CDR1 PRHDT, CDR2 FYEKMQ (reference sequence). CDR3 DNA sequence: TGTGCCAGCAGCTTCCCCTCACTCGGGGGGCCGGAGCAGTTCTTC. It codes for CASSFPSLGGPEQFF.

The rearrangement links TRBV5-1 to TRBJ1-1; 12 positions match TRBD1. V dropped 0 bases and J dropped 8; count of bases not matched to a gene: 11. The germline gives CDR1 SGHRS, CDR2 YFSETQ. The CDR3 totals 17 residues. Written as DNA, the CDR3 is TGCGCCAGCAGCTTGGCCTCGGCGGGACAGGGGGCTTCAGAAGCTTTCTTT. Encoded protein: CASSLASAGQGASEAFF.

The gene calls are TRBV27 and TRBJ2-3; TRBD2 matches 7 bases. Per germline, CDR1 MNHEY and CDR2 SMNVEV (reference sequence). CDR3 length: 13 residues. Unmatched junction bases numbered 6, after V lost 0 bases and J lost 12 bases. CDR3 nucleotides: TGTGCCAGCAGTTTATCGAGGCGGGAGTCCCAGTATTTT. The encoded protein is CASSLSRRESQYF.

The rearrangement uses TRBV18 and TRBJ1-1, with 7 bases lining up with TRBD1. J was trimmed by 4 bases and V by 5 bases; bases with no gene match: 7. This CDR3 spans 14 amino acids. Germline loops: CDR1 KGHSH, CDR2 LQKENI. The CDR3 is CASSGRQGSTEAFF. In DNA form, the CDR3 reads TGTGCCAGCTCAGGCCGACAGGGTTCCACTGAAGCTTTCTTT.

The chain links TRBV9 to TRBJ1-6; D remains ambiguous. The germline V and J ends were trimmed by 3 bases and 3 bases, with 16 bases remaining between them. Germline CDR1 is SGDLS and CDR2 is YYNGEE. CDR3 length: 17 residues. CDR3 coding DNA: TGTGCCAGCAGCGCGGGAGCGCTGGTGGGCTATAATTCACCCCTCCACTTT. Its translation is CASSAGALVGYNSPLHF. Filled out from reference TRBV9 and TRBJ1-6, the complete variable domain reads DSGVTQTPKHLITATGQRVTLRCSPRSGDLSVYWYQQSLDQGLQFLIQYYNGEERAKGNILERFSAQQFPDLHSELNLSSLELGDSALYFCASSAGALVGYNSPLHFGNGTRLTVT.

This clone was detected a few times. The gene calls are TRBV9 and TRBJ1-2; 8 bases are shared with TRBD1. The CDR3 sequence is 15 residues long. Germline values: CDR1 SGDLS, CDR2 YYNGEE. V dropped 5 bases and J dropped 0; count of bases not matched to a gene: 6. The CDR3 reads CASSRTGLANYGYTF. The CDR3 DNA is TGTGCCAGCAGTCGGACAGGGCTAGCTAACTATGGCTACACCTTC.

The rearrangement joins TRBV4-1 to TRBJ1-3, with D perhaps TRBD1 (6 bases). V was cut by 2 bases and J by 1 base, with 12 bases left in between. The CDR3 sequence is 16 residues long. Germline CDR1 MGHRA, CDR2 YSYEKL. This chain's CDR3 is CASSQPGQASGNTIYF. CDR3 DNA: TGCGCCAGCAGCCAACCGGGACAAGCATCTGGAAACACCATATATTTT.

The table lists this clone with a count of one. V usage is TRBV27 and J usage is TRBJ2-7; TRBD2 aligns across 10 bases. This CDR3 has 13 residues. CDR1 is MNHEY, CDR2 SMNVEV, per germline (reference sequence). Trimming cost V 7 bases and J 5 bases; bases outside gene matches: 5. CDR3 amino acids: CASKASGSNEQYF. CDR3 in DNA: TGTGCCAGCAAGGCTAGCGGGAGTAACGAGCAGTACTTC.

The genes are TRBV13 and TRBJ1-1, with D unresolved. The CDR3 contains 11 residues. Per germline, CDR1 PRHDT and CDR2 FYEKMQ (reference sequence). The V and J ends lost 5 bases and 4 bases respectively, with 5 bases between them. The CDR3 spells CASSLVTEAFF. CDR3 sequence (DNA): TGTGCCAGCAGCCTCGTCACTGAAGCTTTCTTT.

This chain uses TRBV7-8 with TRBJ2-7, with 8 bases identical to TRBD1. Losses at the gene ends were 5 bases for V and 5 bases for J; bases not matched to a gene: 11. CDR3 length equals 15 residues. The germline CDR1 and CDR2 sequences are SGHVS and FQNEAQ. In DNA form, the CDR3 reads TGTGCCAGCAGCCCGACAACAGGGACAGGAAACGAGCAGTACTTC. Its translation is CASSPTTGTGNEQYF.

This chain connects TRBV11-2 to TRBJ2-1, with 8 bases lining up with TRBD2. Trimming took 1 base from V and 5 from J; bases not matched to a gene: 16. Germline values: CDR1 SGHAT, CDR2 FQNNGV. The CDR3 has 19 residues. The CDR3 DNA reads TGTGCCAGCAGCTTAGCAACAGTAAGCGGGAGTGGATCGCACAATGAGCAGTTCTTC. Protein product: CASSLATVSGSGSHNEQFF.

This clone was seen once. This chain connects TRBV19 to TRBJ1-5, with a weak D call TRBD1 (5 bases). The germline V gene encodes CDR1 LNHDA and CDR2 SQIVND (reference sequence). The CDR3 length is 16 residues. The V end was cut by 3 bases, the J end by 0 bases, with 12 bases between. CDR3 coding DNA: TGTGCCAGTAGTATCAGGGCAGGGAATAGCAATCAGCCCCAGCATTTT. Translated: CASSIRAGNSNQPQHF.